The following is a TCR beta chain sequence with its context. Its matching antigen is unknown. This specimen belongs to a study of T cell responses to AZD1222 COVID-19 vaccine. Profiling relied on immunoSEQ multiplex PCR, and the TCRdb table lists in-frame clones only, not all of them. Among fewer than 120,000 clones, roughly 92% were seen once, and the ten largest hold 2.5%. Regarding the study as a whole: Donors were largely white British and mainly female; clonal diversity was possibly underestimated. The study reported that nearly half of spike-specific TCRs target unmutated variant regions. Just a handful of AZD1222 recipients were seropositive at baseline.

This sample comprised peripheral blood, obtained 28 days after the second AZD1222 dose. The receptor was isolated from an adult who received the AZD1222 COVID-19 vaccine.

CDR3 region: CASSMGGINNEQFF. As DNA, the CDR3 is TGTGCCAGTAGTATGGGCGGCATCAACAATGAGCAGTTCTTC. The rearrangement joins TRBV19 to TRBJ2-1, with unresolved D. The CDR3 has 14 amino acids. V lost 3 bases and J 5 bases, leaving 11 bases between the germline ends. Germline V lookup: CDR1 LNHDA, CDR2 SQIVND (reference sequence).